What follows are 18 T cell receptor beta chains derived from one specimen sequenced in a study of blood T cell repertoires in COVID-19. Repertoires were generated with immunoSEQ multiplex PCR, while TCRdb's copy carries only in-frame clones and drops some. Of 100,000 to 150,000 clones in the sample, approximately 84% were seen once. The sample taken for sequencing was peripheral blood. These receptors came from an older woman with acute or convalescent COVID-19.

The CDR3 spells CASSPTRGGKTQYF. The CDR3 DNA is TGTGCCAGCAGCCCTACACGCGGGGGTAAGACCCAGTACTTC. The chain employs TRBV3-1 (or the pseudogene TRBV3-2) and TRBJ2-5; 7 nucleotides line up with TRBD2. This CDR3 is 14 amino acids long. The germline CDR1 and CDR2 sequences are LGHDT and YNNKEL (reference sequence). V dropped 4 bases and J dropped 6; count of bases not matched to a gene: 8.

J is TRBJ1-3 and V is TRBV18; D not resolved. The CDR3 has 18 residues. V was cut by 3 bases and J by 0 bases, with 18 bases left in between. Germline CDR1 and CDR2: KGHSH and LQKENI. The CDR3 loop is CASSPRDQIFLSGNTIYF. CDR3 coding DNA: TGTGCCAGCTCACCCCGGGATCAGATTTTCCTCTCTGGAAACACCATATATTTT.

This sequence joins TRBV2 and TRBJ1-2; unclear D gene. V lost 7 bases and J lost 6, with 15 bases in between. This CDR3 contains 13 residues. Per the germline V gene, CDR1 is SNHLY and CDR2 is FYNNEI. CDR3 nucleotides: TGTGCCAGCAATCGAAGAGCGACGGATGGCTACACCTTC. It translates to CASNRRATDGYTF.

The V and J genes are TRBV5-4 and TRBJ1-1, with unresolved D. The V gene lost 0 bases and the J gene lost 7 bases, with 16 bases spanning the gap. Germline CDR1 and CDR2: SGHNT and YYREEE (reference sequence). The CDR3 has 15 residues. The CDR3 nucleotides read TGTGCCAGCAGCTTGGATCGGGGTGGGATTGGTGAAGCTTTCTTT. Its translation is CASSLDRGGIGEAFF.

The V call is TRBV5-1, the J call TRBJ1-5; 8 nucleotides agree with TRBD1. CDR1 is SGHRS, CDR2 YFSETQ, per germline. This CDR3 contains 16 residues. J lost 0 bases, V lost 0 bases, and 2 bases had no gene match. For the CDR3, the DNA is TGCGCCAGCAGCTTGGGGACAGGGATTAGCAATCAGCCCCAGCATTTT. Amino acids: CASSLGTGISNQPQHF.

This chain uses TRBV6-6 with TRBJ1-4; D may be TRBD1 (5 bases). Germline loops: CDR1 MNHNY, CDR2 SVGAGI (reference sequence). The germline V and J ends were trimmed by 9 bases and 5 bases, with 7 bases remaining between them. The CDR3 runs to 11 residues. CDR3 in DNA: TGTGCCAGTAGGGGAAATGAAAAACTGTTTTTT. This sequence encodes CASRGNEKLFF.

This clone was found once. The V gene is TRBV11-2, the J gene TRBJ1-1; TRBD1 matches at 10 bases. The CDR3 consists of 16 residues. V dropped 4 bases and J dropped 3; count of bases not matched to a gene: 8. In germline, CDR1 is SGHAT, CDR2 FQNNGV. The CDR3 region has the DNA TGTGCCAGCAGCTCTTTGCCGGGACAGGGGTACACTGAAGCTTTCTTT. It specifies CASSSLPGQGYTEAFF. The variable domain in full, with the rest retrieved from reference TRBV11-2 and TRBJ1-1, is EAGVAQSPRYKIIEKRQSVAFWCNPISGHATLYWYQQILGQGPKLLIQFQNNGVVDDSQLPKDRFSAERLKGVDSTLKIQPAKLEDSAVYLCASSSLPGQGYTEAFFGQGTRLTVV.

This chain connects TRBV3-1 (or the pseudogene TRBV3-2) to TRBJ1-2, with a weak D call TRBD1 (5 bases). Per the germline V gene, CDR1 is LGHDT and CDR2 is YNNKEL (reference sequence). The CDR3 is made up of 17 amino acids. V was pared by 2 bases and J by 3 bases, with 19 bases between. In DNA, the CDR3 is TGTGCCAGCAGCCAATCCCTGGGGCGGCAGGGCTACTATGGCTACACCTTC. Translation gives CASSQSLGRQGYYGYTF.

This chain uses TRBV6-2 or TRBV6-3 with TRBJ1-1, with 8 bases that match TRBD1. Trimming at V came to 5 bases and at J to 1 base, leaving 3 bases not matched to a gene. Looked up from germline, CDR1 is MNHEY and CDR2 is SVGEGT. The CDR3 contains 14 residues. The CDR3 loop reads CASSPDRANTEAFF. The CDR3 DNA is TGTGCCAGCAGTCCGGACAGGGCGAACACTGAAGCTTTCTTT.

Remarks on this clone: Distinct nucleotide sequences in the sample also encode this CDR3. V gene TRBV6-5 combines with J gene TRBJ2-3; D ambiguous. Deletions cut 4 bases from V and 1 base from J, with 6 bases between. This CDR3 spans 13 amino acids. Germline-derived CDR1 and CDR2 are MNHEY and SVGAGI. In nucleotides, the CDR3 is TGTGCCAGCAGTTGGGCAGGCACAGATACGCAGTATTTT. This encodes CASSWAGTDTQYF.

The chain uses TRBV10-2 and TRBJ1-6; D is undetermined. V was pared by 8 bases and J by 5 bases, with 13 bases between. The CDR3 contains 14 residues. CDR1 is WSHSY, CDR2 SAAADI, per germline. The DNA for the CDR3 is TGCGCCAGCTCCTATTTCACGGATAATTCACCCCTCCACTTT. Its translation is CASSYFTDNSPLHF.

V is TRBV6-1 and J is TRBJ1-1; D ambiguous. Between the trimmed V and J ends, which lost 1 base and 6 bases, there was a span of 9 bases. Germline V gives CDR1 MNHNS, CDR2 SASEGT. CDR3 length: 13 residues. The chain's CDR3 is CASSEGEGPEAFF. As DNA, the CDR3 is TGTGCCAGCAGTGAAGGGGAGGGCCCTGAAGCTTTCTTT.

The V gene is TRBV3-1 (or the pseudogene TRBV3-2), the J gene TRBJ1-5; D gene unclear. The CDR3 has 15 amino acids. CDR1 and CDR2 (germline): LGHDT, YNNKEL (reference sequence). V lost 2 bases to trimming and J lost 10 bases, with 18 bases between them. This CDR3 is CASSQKEPERSPQHF. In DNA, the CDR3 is TGTGCCAGCAGCCAAAAAGAGCCTGAAAGGAGTCCCCAGCATTTT.

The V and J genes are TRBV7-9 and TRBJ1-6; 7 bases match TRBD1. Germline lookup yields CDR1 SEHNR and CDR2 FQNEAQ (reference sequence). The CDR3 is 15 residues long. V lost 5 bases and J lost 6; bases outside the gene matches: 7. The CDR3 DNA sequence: TGTGCCAGCAGCCCCGGGACAGCAACTAATTCACCCCTCCACTTT. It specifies CASSPGTATNSPLHF. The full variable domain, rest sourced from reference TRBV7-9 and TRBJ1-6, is DTGVSQNPRHKITKRGQNVTFRCDPISEHNRLYWYRQTLGQGPEFLTYFQNEAQLEKSRLLSDRFSAERPKGSFSTLEIQRTEQGDSAMYLCASSPGTATNSPLHFGNGTRLTVT.

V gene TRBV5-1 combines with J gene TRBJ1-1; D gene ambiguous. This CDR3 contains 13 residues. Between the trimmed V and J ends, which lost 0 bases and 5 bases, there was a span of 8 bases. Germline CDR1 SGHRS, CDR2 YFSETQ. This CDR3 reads CASSLVGSTEAFF. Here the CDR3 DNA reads TGCGCCAGCAGCTTGGTGGGCTCGACTGAAGCTTTCTTT.

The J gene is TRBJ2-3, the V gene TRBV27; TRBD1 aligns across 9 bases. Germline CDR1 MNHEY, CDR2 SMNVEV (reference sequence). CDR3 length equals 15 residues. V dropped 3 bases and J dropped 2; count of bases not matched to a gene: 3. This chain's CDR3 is CASSFTGGYTDTQYF. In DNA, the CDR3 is TGTGCCAGCAGTTTCACAGGGGGCTACACAGATACGCAGTATTTT.

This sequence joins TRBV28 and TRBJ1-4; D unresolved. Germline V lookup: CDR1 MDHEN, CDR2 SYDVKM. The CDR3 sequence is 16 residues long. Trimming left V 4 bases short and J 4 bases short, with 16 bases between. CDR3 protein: CASSSPDTVLNEKLFF. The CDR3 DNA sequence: TGTGCCAGCAGTTCGCCCGATACAGTTCTTAATGAAAAACTGTTTTTT.

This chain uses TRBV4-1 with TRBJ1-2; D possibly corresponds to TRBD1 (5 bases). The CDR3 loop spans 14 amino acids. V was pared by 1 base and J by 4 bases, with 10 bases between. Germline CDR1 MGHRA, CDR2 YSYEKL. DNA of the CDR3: TGCGCCAGCAGCCAAGCACAGGCACCCTATGGCTACACCTTC. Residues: CASSQAQAPYGYTF.